A selection of T cell receptor beta chains follows, all from one sample in a study of T cell responses to AZD1222 COVID-19 vaccine. Using immunoSEQ multiplex PCR, the repertoire was profiled, and TCRdb retains in-frame clones only, with some absent. Among over 150,000 clones, about 90% were seen once, and the ten largest hold 2.6%. The starting material was peripheral blood, obtained on day 0 of AZD1222 vaccination. The receptors shown here come from an adult in good health. Each CDR3 is given with its conserved first and last residue. D genes are given only for firm matches. For some rows the clone size is stated as once, few or many, or as a class when expanded; others skip it.

j_gene | d_gene | len | v_gene | abundance | CDR3aa
TRBJ1-3 | - | 17 | TRBV28 | few | CASSRPPGRYSGNTIYF
TRBJ2-7 | TRBD2 | 17 | TRBV4-2 | - | CASSRRGGSGRTDEQYF
TRBJ2-7 | - | 14 | TRBV5-1 | - | CASSPEPTSYEQYF
TRBJ2-3 | TRBD2 | 16 | TRBV27 | - | CASSSWTSRSTDTQYF
TRBJ1-5 | - | 20 | TRBV19 | - | CASSPLRRGRGSGKNQPQHF
TRBJ1-2 | - | 15 | TRBV6-5 | - | CASSYSIQGHYGYTF
TRBJ1-1 | - | 12 | TRBV2 | once | CASSPGSAEAFF
TRBJ2-7 | - | 13 | TRBV6-5 | - | CASGAGIFYEQYF
TRBJ1-5 | - | 11 | TRBV30 | few | CAWSQGSPQHF
TRBJ2-7 | - | 15 | TRBV11-2 | - | CASSLGDTSSYEQYF
TRBJ2-2 | - | 14 | TRBV30 | - | CAWIRGAGPGELFF
TRBJ2-3 | - | 14 | TRBV7-3 | once | CASSLFASTDTQYF
TRBJ1-2 | TRBD1 | 16 | TRBV15 | - | CATSSHRQGADYGYTF
TRBJ2-7 | - | 13 | TRBV3-1/TRBV3-2 | - | CASSQFLQSEQYF
TRBJ2-5 | - | 14 | TRBV11-1 | - | CASSPALAQETQYF
TRBJ2-2 | - | 14 | TRBV5-6 | - | CASGRFANTGELFF
TRBJ2-1 | TRBD2 | 14 | TRBV6-5 | - | CASSYGTSEDEQFF
TRBJ2-7 | TRBD2 | 14 | TRBV11-2 | - | CASSRLAGANEQYF
TRBJ1-2 | - | 12 | TRBV6-5 | once | CASSRVGYGYTF
TRBJ1-1 | - | 14 | TRBV5-1 | - | CASSPRRTEFEAFF
TRBJ2-1 | TRBD1 | 16 | TRBV7-8 | - | CASSLVGTGGLNEQFF
TRBJ1-5 | - | 15 | TRBV2 | once | CASREQASNNQPQHF
TRBJ2-2 | - | 14 | TRBV5-1 | few | CASSSGSNTGELFF
TRBJ2-1 | TRBD2 | 15 | TRBV7-2 | - | CASSLGLAGSNEQFF
TRBJ2-5 | TRBD2 | 11 | TRBV6-5 | - | CASGLVETQYF
TRBJ2-2 | - | 14 | TRBV6-5 | - | CASKGTENTGELFF
TRBJ1-1 | - | 14 | TRBV3-1/TRBV3-2 | - | CASSQRQVNTEAFF
TRBJ2-7 | - | 14 | TRBV6-5 | - | CAIFLREENYEQYF
TRBJ2-1 | - | 17 | TRBV19 | - | CASSIGGILRGYNEQFF
TRBJ2-5 | - | 13 | TRBV30 | - | CACSGTLQETQYF
TRBJ2-7 | TRBD1 | 15 | TRBV6-2/TRBV6-3 | - | CASSGTGTGAYEQYF
TRBJ1-2 | - | 17 | TRBV7-8 | - | CASSLDRGGPGVYGYTF
TRBJ1-6 | - | 17 | TRBV27 | few | CASSSGVLSSYNSPLHF
TRBJ2-1 | - | 14 | TRBV19 | - | CASSMGGIYNEQFF
TRBJ1-3 | TRBD1 | 16 | TRBV7-6 | - | CASSLLGQGVGNTIYF
TRBJ1-1 | - | 15 | TRBV5-5 | - | CASSLGQLSNTEAFF
TRBJ2-3 | - | 14 | TRBV4-2 | - | CASRGTADTDTQYF
TRBJ1-2 | - | 15 | TRBV4-1 | - | CASSLDTTGNYGYTF
TRBJ1-2 | - | 12 | TRBV6-1 | - | CASKAANYGYTF
TRBJ2-7 | - | 14 | TRBV4-2 | - | CASSQEGSLYEQYF
TRBJ1-1 | - | 14 | TRBV19 | - | CASSIGGTNTEAFF
TRBJ1-2 | TRBD1 | 13 | TRBV27 | - | CASIPGQGYGYTF
TRBJ1-1 | - | 12 | TRBV7-3 | - | CASSPGAGVAFF
TRBJ1-2 | - | 13 | TRBV27 | few | CASSLRLGYGYTF
TRBJ1-4 | - | 15 | TRBV18 | - | CASSPPGPGNEKLFF
TRBJ2-7 | TRBD1 | 16 | TRBV30 | - | CAWSIHAQGAYNEQYF
TRBJ1-1 | TRBD1 | 16 | TRBV5-4 | - | CASSLAPGQGETEAFF
TRBJ2-3 | - | 15 | TRBV11-2 | - | CASSHSGRGEDTQYF
TRBJ2-1 | - | 15 | TRBV19 | - | CASSNPGLTYNEQFF
TRBJ2-4 | - | 12 | TRBV2 | - | CASKLRENIQYF
TRBJ2-1 | - | 14 | TRBV6-4 | - | CASGNGNAYNEQFF